This T cell receptor beta chain was captured in a study of TIL therapy for anti-PD-1-resistant metastatic lung cancer. Trimming stripped 3 bases from V and 2 bases from J, with 13 bases between. The CDR3 totals 15 residues. The germline V gene encodes CDR1 KGHSH and CDR2 LQKENI. Sequencing used immunoSEQ v3. Sequencing used immunoSEQ multiplex PCR; TCRdb keeps in-frame clones, though not all of them. The sample comprises 25,000 to 35,000 clones, 60% to 80% of which are singletons, and approximately 2.7% rests with the top ten. The time point here: pre-treatment sample, taken before nivolumab and TIL therapy.

The TCR originated in a woman aged 30 to 85 with non-small cell lung cancer. The rearrangement links TRBV18 to TRBJ2-5; a weak D match, TRBD2 (5 bases). The source material was blood, sampled at baseline. CDR3 sequence reads: CASSPNGGSQETQYF. Written as DNA, the CDR3 is TGTGCCAGCTCACCGAATGGAGGATCTCAAGAGACCCAGTACTTC. Full variable domain (outside the CDR3, taken from reference TRBV18 and TRBJ2-5): NAGVMQNPRHLVRRRGQEARLRCSPMKGHSHVYWYRQLPEEGLKFMVYLQKENIIDESGMPKERFSAEFPKEGPSILRIQQVVRGDSAAYFCASSPNGGSQETQYFGPGTRLLVL.